The 15 T cell receptor beta chains given below trace back to one sample, sequenced in a study of response to subunit inactivated influenza vaccine. In TCRdb, the RT-PCR reads were re-called with MiXCR into one record per CDR3 protein. The repertoire holds fewer than 700,000 distinct CDR3 sequences, with roughly 13% as singletons. The sequencing here drew on PBMCs from blood, taken around seven weeks after vaccination. The receptors were sampled from a man aged 50 or older who received an inactivated influenza vaccine.

V and J are TRBV7-2 and TRBJ2-7; a possible D gene is TRBD1 (5 bases). Germline loops: CDR1 SGHTA, CDR2 FQGNSA. V lost 0 bases to trimming and J lost 0 bases, with 12 bases between them. This CDR3 is 16 amino acids long. CDR3 nucleotides: TGTGCCAGCAGCTTAGCATCTTGGGGCGACTCCTACGAGCAGTACTTC. Translating it yields CASSLASWGDSYEQYF.

The chain has TRBV6-1 and TRBJ2-3; weak D call: TRBD2 (7 bases). V was shortened by 6 bases and J by 1 base, with 14 bases between the two germline ends. CDR1 and CDR2 (germline): MNHNS, SASEGT. The length of the CDR3 is 15 residues. CDR3 sequence: CASRNRGAGTDTQYF. The CDR3 nucleotides read TGTGCCAGCAGAAACCGGGGGGCCGGCACAGATACGCAGTATTTT.

This clonotype has at least ten counts. This chain uses TRBV6-1 with TRBJ2-1; 9 positions agree with TRBD2. Germline V gene sequence: CDR1 MNHNS, CDR2 SASEGT. The CDR3 covers 15 residues. The V and J ends lost 4 bases and 4 bases, in that order; junction bases with no gene match: 5. The CDR3 DNA follows: TGTGCCAGCAGTGCACTAGCGGGTGGTTACAATGAGCAGTTCTTC. Protein: CASSALAGGYNEQFF.

The chain couples TRBV12-3 or TRBV12-4 to TRBJ2-1; no definite D call. The CDR3 has 14 amino acids. The V and J ends lost 5 bases and 7 bases respectively, with 15 bases between them. CDR3 sequence reads: CASSPYQPRNEQFF. The CDR3 nucleotides read TGTGCCAGCAGTCCTTATCAGCCGCGGAATGAGCAGTTCTTC.

This clonotype was seen ten or more times. The rearrangement joins TRBV7-2 to TRBJ2-5, with unresolved D. Germline CDR1 is SGHTA and CDR2 is FQGNSA. The CDR3 is 14 amino acids. Deletions cut 5 bases from V and 0 bases from J, with 10 bases between. This CDR3 is CASSPVGYQETQYF. In nucleotides, the CDR3 is TGTGCCAGCAGCCCAGTGGGGTACCAAGAGACCCAGTACTTC.

This clonotype was counted at least ten times. The V gene is TRBV6-5, the J gene TRBJ1-5; D perhaps matches TRBD1 (5 bases). This CDR3 comprises 15 residues. The germline V gene encodes CDR1 MNHEY and CDR2 SVGAGI. Trimming left V 0 bases short and J 3 bases short, with 9 bases between. CDR3 protein: CASSYSSGLNQPQHF. Written as DNA, the CDR3 is TGTGCCAGCAGTTACTCGTCAGGGCTCAATCAGCCCCAGCATTTT.

This clonotype appeared many times. The gene calls are TRBV29-1 and TRBJ2-1; 9 nucleotides agree with TRBD1. V gave up 4 bases and J gave up 8 bases; unmatched junction bases: 9. Per the germline V gene, CDR1 is SQVTM and CDR2 is ANQGSEA. The CDR3 sequence is 14 residues long. The CDR3 DNA reads as TGCAGCGTTGGACCGGGACAGGGCACCCATGAGCAGTTCTTC. It translates to CSVGPGQGTHEQFF.

This clonotype was seen more than once but under ten times. The gene calls are TRBV20-1 and TRBJ2-1; 14 nucleotides agree with TRBD2. Unmatched junction bases numbered 6, after V lost 3 bases and J lost 8 bases. Germline V gene data show CDR1 as DFQATT and CDR2 as SNEGSKA (reference sequence). This CDR3 region has 15 residues. The CDR3 sequence is CSARTSGRAGDEQFF. CDR3 nucleotides: TGCAGTGCTAGGACTAGCGGGAGGGCCGGAGATGAGCAGTTCTTC.

This clonotype has more than one count but fewer than ten. The chain has TRBV18 and TRBJ2-1; 7 bases fit TRBD1. With V trimmed by 6 bases and J by 9 bases, 5 bases remained unmatched. CDR3 length equals 12 residues. Germline lookup yields CDR1 KGHSH and CDR2 LQKENI. The CDR3 protein is CASSRTGFEQFF. In nucleotides, the CDR3 is TGTGCCAGCTCCCGGACAGGTTTTGAGCAGTTCTTC. Looking up the rest from reference TRBV18 and TRBJ2-1 gives the full variable domain: NAGVMQNPRHLVRRRGQEARLRCSPMKGHSHVYWYRQLPEEGLKFMVYLQKENIIDESGMPKERFSAEFPKEGPSILRIQQVVRGDSAAYFCASSRTGFEQFFGPGTRLTVL.

In this sample, this clonotype turned up many times. The V call is TRBV12-3 or TRBV12-4, the J call TRBJ1-5; TRBD1 aligns across 7 bases. Germline trimming cut 5 bases from V and 8 bases from J; bases unmatched to any gene: 9. The CDR3 extends over 14 amino acids. CDR3 in amino acids: CASSLRDRLEPQHF. CDR3 in DNA: TGTGCCAGCAGTCTCCGGGACAGACTGGAGCCCCAGCATTTT.

This clonotype occurred a few times. The V call is TRBV10-1, the J call TRBJ2-1, with 11 bases that match TRBD2. V gave up 0 bases and J gave up 8 bases; unmatched junction bases: 6. The CDR3 consists of 16 residues. Germline CDR1 WNHNN, CDR2 SYGVQD (reference sequence). This CDR3 reads CASSESGLAGGYEQFF. The CDR3 DNA reads TGCGCCAGCAGTGAGTCGGGTCTAGCGGGGGGCTATGAGCAGTTCTTC.

This clonotype has more than one count but fewer than ten. The chain is built from TRBV20-1 and TRBJ2-3; D possibly matches TRBD1 or TRBD2 (5 bases each). The CDR3 spans 12 residues. Germline V lookup: CDR1 DFQATT, CDR2 SNEGSKA (reference sequence). Deletions cut 6 bases from V and 4 bases from J, with 11 bases between. CDR3 nucleotides: TGCAGTGCGCAACGGGGCCCAGATACGCAGTATTTT. Its protein product is CSAQRGPDTQYF.

This clonotype was counted between two and nine times. The chain combines TRBV12-3 or TRBV12-4 with TRBJ1-5; D unclear. The CDR3 sequence is 13 residues long. The V and J ends lost 5 bases and 7 bases respectively, with 12 bases between them. CDR3 in amino acids: CASSGQSGQPQHF. The CDR3 DNA reads as TGTGCCAGCAGTGGCCAGTCCGGGCAGCCCCAGCATTTT.

This clonotype appeared a few times. The rearrangement joins TRBV29-1 to TRBJ2-1, with a possible D match to TRBD1 (6 bases). The V end lost 0 bases, the J end lost 3 bases, and 12 bases lay between the germline ends. The germline CDR1 and CDR2 sequences are SQVTM and ANQGSEA. The CDR3 runs to 15 residues. CDR3 bases: TGCAGCGTTGAAGATCCCCTGACAGGCTACAATGAGCAGTTCTTC. Its protein is CSVEDPLTGYNEQFF.

The chain combines TRBV21-1 with TRBJ1-6; the table names TRBD1, a call not compared with the DNA. TRBV21-1 is a pseudogene locus. There are 18 residues in the CDR3. The CDR3 bases are TGTGCCAGCAGCACCTTCCCTGGGGGACGGTACTATAATTCACCCCTCCACTTT. Translation: CASSTFPGGRYYNSPLHF.